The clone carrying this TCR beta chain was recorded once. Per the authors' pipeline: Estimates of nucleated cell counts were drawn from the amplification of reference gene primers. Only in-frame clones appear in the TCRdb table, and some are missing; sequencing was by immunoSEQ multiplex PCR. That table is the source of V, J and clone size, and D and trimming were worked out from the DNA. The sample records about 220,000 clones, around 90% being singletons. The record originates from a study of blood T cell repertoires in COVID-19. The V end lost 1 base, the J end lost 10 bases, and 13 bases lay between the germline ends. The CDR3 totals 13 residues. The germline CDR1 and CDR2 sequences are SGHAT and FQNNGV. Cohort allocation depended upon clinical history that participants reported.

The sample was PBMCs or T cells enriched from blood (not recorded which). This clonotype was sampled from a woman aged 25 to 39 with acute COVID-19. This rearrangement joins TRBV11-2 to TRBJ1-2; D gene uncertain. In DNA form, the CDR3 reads TGTGCCAGCAGCTTAGGAGGAATGGATTTCTACACCTTC. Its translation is CASSLGGMDFYTF.